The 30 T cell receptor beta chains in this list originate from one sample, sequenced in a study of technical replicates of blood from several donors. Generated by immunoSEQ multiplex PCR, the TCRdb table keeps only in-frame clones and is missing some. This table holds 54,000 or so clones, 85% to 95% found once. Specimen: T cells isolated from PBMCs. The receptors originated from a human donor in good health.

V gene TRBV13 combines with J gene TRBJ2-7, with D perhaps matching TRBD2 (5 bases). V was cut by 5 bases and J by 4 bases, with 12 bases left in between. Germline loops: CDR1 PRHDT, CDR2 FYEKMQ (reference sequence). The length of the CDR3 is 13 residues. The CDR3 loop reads CASSQRARYEQYF. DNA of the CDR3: TGTGCCAGCAGCCAGAGGGCCAGATACGAGCAGTACTTC.

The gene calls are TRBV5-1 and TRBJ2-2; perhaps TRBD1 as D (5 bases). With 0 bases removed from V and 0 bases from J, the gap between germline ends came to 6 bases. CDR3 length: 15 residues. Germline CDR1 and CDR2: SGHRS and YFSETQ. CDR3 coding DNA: TGCGCCAGCAGCTTGGGACAGTCGAACACCGGGGAGCTGTTTTTT. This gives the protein CASSLGQSNTGELFF.

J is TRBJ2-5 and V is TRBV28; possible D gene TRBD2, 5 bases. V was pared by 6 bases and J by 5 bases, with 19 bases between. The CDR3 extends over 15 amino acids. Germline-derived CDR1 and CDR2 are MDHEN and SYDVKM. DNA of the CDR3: TGTGCCAGCAGGACTAAACGGACCGTCGGGGAGACCCAGTACTTC. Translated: CASRTKRTVGETQYF.

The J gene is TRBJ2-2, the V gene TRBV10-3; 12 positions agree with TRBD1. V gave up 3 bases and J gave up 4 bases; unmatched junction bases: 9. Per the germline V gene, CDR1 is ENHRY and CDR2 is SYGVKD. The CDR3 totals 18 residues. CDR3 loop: CAISDWDRGRGVTGELFF. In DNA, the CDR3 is TGTGCCATCAGTGACTGGGACAGGGGGCGGGGGGTCACCGGGGAGCTGTTTTTT.

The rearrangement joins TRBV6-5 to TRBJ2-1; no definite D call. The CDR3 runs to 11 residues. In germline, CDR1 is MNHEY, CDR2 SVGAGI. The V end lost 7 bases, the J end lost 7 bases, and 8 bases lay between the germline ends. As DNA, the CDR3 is TGTGCCAGCACGTTCGGTAATGAGCAGTTCTTC. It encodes CASTFGNEQFF.

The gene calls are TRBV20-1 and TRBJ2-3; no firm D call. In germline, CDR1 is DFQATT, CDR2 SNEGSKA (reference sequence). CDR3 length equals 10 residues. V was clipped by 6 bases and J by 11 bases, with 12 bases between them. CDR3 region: CSAQRYGQYF. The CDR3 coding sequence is TGCAGTGCCCAGAGGTACGGGCAGTATTTT.

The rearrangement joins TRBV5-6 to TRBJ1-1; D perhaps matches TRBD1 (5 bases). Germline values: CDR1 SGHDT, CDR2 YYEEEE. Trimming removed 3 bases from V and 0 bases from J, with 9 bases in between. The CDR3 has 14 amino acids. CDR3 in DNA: TGTGCCAGCAGCTCGCAGGGTTTGAACACTGAAGCTTTCTTT. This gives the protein CASSSQGLNTEAFF.

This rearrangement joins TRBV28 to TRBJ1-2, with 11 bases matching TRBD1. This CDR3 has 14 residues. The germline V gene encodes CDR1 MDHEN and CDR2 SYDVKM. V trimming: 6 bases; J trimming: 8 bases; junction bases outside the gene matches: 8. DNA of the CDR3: TGTGCCAGCAGCTCCGGGACAGGGGGATTGGGCTACACCTTC. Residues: CASSSGTGGLGYTF.

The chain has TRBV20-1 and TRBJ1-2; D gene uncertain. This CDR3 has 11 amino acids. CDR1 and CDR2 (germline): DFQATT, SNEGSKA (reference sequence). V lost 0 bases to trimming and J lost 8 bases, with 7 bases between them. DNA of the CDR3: TGCAGTGCTAGAGAGTATCAGGGCTACACCTTC. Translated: CSAREYQGYTF.

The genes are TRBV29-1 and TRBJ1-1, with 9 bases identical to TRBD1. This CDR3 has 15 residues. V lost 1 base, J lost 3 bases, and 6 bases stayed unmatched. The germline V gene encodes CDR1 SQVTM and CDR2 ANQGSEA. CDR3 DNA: TGCAGCGTTGAAGGCCCTCGGACAGGGGACACTGAAGCTTTCTTT. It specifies CSVEGPRTGDTEAFF. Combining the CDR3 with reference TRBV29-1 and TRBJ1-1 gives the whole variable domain SAVISQKPSRDICQRGTSLTIQCQVDSQVTMMFWYRQQPGQSLTLIATANQGSEATYESGFVIDKFPISRPNLTFSTLTVSNMSPEDSSIYLCSVEGPRTGDTEAFFGQGTRLTVV.

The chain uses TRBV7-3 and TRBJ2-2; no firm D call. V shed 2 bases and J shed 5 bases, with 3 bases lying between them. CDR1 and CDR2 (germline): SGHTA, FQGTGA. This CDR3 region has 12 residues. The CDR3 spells CASSLATGELFF. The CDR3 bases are TGTGCCAGCAGCTTAGCGACCGGGGAGCTGTTTTTT.

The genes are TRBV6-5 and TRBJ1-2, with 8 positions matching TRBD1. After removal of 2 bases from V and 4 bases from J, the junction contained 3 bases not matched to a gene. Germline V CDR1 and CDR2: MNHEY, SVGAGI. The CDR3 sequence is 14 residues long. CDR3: CASSYGQGRYGYTF. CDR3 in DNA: TGTGCCAGCAGTTACGGACAGGGTCGCTATGGCTACACCTTC.

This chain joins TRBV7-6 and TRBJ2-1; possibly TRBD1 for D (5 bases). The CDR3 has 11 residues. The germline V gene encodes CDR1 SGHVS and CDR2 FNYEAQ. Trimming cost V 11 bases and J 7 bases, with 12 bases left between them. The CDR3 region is CAVQDLNEQFF. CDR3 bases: TGTGCCGTACAGGACCTTAATGAGCAGTTCTTC.

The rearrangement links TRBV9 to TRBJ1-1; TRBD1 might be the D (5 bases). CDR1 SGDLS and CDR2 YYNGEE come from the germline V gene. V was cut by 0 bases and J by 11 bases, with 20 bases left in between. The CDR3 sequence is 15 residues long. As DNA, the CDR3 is TGTGCCAGCAGCGTAGGGGGGACTTTGGACATGGGGGCTTTCTTT. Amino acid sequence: CASSVGGTLDMGAFF.

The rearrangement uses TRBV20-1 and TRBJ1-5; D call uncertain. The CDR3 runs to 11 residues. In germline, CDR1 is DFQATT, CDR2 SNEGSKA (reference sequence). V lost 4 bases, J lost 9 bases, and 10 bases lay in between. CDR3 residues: CSATTTGPQHF. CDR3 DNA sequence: TGCAGTGCTACCACTACCGGGCCCCAGCATTTT.

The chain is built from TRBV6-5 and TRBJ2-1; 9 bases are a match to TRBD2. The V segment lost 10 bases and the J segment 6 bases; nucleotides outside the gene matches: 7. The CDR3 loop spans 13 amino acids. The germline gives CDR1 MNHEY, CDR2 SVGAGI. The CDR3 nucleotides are TGTGCCACCCGCGGGGGGGCGCGCAATGAGCAGTTCTTC. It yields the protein CATRGGARNEQFF.

The CDR3: CANTITGQGYNEQFF. DNA of the CDR3: TGTGCCAACACGATAACGGGACAGGGTTACAATGAGCAGTTCTTC. The J gene is TRBJ2-1, the V gene TRBV5-4; 9 bases align to TRBD1. This CDR3 region has 15 residues. Germline V gives CDR1 SGHNT, CDR2 YYREEE (reference sequence). V was pared by 9 bases and J by 4 bases, with 11 bases of the junction left unmatched.

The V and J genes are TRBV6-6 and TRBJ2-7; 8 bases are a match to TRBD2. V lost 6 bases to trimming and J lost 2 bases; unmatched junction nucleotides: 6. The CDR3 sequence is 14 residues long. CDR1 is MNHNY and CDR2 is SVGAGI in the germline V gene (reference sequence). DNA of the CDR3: TGTGCCAGCAGCCGAGCGGGGGAAACCTACGAGCAGTACTTC. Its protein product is CASSRAGETYEQYF.

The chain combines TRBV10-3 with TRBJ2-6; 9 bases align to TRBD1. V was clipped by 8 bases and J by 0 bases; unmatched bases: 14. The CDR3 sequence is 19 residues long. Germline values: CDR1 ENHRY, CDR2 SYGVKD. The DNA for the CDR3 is TGTGCCATCGGCGCCTACCGGGACAGGGATAACTCTGGGGCCAACGTCCTGACTTTC. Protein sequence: CAIGAYRDRDNSGANVLTF.

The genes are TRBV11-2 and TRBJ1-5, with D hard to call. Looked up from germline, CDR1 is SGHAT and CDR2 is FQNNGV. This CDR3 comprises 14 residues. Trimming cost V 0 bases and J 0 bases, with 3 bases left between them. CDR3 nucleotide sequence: TGTGCCAGCAGCTTAGATTATAGCAATCAGCCCCAGCATTTT. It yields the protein CASSLDYSNQPQHF.

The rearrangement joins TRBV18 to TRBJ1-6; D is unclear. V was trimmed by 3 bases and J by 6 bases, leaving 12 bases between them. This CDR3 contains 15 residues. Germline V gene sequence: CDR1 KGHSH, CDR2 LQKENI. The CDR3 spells CASSPGGRINSPLHF. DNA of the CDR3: TGTGCCAGCTCACCGGGCGGGCGGATTAATTCACCCCTCCACTTT.

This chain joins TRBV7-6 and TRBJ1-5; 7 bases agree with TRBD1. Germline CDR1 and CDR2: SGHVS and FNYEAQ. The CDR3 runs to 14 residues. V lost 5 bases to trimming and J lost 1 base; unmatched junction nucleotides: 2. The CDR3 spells CASSLRGSNQPQHF. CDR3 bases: TGTGCCAGCAGCCTCAGGGGGAGCAATCAGCCCCAGCATTTT.

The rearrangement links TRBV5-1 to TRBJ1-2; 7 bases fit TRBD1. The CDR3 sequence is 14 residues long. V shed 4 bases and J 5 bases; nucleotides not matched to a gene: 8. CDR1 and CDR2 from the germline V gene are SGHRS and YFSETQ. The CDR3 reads CASSTTGEWYGYTF. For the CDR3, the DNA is TGCGCCAGCAGCACCACAGGGGAGTGGTATGGCTACACCTTC.

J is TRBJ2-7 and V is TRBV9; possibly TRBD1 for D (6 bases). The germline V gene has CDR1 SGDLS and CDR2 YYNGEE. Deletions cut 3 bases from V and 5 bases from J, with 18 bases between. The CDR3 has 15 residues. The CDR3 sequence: CASSAETGTGNEQYF. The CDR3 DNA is TGTGCCAGCAGCGCAGAGACAGGTACTGGGAACGAGCAGTACTTC.

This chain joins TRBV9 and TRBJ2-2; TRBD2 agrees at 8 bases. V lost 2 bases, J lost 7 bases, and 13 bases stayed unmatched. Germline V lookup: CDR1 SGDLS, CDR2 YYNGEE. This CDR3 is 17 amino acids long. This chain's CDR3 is CASSVNLGLVLGGELFF. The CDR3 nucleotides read TGTGCCAGCAGCGTTAATTTGGGACTAGTTTTAGGCGGGGAGCTGTTTTTT.

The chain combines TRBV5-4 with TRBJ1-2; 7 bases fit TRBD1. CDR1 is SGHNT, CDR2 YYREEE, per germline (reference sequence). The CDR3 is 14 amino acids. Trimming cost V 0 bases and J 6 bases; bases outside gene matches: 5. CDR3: CASSLDRGTDGYTF. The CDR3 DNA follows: TGTGCCAGCAGCTTGGACAGGGGAACGGATGGCTACACCTTC. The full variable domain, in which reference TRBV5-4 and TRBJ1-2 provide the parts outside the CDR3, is ETGVTQSPTHLIKTRGQQVTLRCSSQSGHNTVSWYQQALGQGPQFIFQYYREEENGRGNFPPRFSGLQFPNYSSELNVNALELDDSALYLCASSLDRGTDGYTFGSGTRLTVV.

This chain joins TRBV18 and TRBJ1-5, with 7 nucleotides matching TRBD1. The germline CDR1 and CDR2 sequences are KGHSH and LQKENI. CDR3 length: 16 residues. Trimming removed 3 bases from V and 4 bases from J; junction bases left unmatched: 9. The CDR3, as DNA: TGTGCCAGCTCACCGCCGGGACAGCCGGGAAATCAGCCCCAGCATTTT. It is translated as CASSPPGQPGNQPQHF.

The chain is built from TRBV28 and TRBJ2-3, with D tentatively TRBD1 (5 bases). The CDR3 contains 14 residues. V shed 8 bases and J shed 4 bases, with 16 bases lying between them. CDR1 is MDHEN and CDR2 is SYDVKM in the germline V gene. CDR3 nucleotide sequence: TGTGCCAGCGTCTCGGGCGTAGGGGCAGATACGCAGTATTTT. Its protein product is CASVSGVGADTQYF.

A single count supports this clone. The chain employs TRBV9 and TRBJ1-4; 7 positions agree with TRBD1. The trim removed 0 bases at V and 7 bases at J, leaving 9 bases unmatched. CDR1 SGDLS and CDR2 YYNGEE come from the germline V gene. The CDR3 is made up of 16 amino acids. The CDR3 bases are TGTGCCAGCAGCGTAGCAAGTGGAGGGGGCGGTGAAAAACTGTTTTTT. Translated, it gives CASSVASGGGGEKLFF.

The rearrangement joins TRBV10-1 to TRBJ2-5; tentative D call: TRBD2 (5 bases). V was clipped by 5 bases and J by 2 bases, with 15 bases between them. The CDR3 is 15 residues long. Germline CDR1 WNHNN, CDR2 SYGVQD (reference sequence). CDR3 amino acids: CASSPAGSRQETQYF. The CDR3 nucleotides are TGCGCCAGCAGTCCGGCGGGCAGTAGACAAGAGACCCAGTACTTC.